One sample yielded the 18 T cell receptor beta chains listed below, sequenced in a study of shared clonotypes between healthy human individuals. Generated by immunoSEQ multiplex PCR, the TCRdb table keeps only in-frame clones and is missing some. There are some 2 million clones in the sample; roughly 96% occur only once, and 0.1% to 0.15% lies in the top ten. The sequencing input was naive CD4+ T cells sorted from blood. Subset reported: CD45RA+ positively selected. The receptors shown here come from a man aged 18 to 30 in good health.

The CDR3 DNA follows: TGTGCCAGCAGCCCCGGGACAGTCGGCACAGATACGCAGTATTTT. Encoded protein: CASSPGTVGTDTQYF. The genes are TRBV6-5 and TRBJ2-3; 7 bases fit TRBD1. The junction had 7 bases not matched to a gene; V was cut back by 6 bases and J by 1 base. Germline CDR1 and CDR2: MNHEY and SVGAGI. This CDR3 is 15 amino acids long.

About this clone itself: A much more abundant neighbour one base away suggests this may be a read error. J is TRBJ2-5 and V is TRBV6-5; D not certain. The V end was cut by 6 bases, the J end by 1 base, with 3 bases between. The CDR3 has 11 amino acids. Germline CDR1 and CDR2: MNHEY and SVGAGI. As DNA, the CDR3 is TGTGCCAGCAGATTCCAAGAGACCCAGTACTTC. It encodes CASRFQETQYF.

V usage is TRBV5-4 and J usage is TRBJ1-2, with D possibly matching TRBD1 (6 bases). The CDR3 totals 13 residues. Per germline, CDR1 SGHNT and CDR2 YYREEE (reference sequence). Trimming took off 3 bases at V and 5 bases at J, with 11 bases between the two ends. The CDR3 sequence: CASSSRTVYGYTF. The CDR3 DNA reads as TGTGCCAGCAGCTCTAGGACAGTGTATGGCTACACCTTC.

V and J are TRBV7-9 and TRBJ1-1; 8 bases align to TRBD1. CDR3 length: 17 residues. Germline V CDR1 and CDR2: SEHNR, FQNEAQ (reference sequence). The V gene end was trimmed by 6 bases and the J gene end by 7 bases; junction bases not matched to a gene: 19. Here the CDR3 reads CASRRTAFDRGRDEAFF. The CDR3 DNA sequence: TGTGCCAGCAGACGTACCGCTTTCGACAGGGGTAGGGATGAAGCTTTCTTT.

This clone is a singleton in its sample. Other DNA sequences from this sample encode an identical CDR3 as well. In DNA, the CDR3 is TGTGCCAGCAGGACAGGGAGTTCCTACGAGCAGTACTTC. Protein: CASRTGSSYEQYF. The rearrangement links TRBV6-1 to TRBJ2-7, with 7 positions matching TRBD1. The CDR3 covers 13 residues. CDR1 MNHNS and CDR2 SASEGT come from the germline V gene. Trimming cost V 6 bases and J 1 base; bases outside gene matches: 3.

The CDR3 nucleotides read TGTGCCAGCAGCGATACCCAGGGGAGCAATCAGCCCCAGCATTTT. It yields the protein CASSDTQGSNQPQHF. This chain joins TRBV28 and TRBJ1-5; the D gene is possibly TRBD1 (6 bases). Germline loops: CDR1 MDHEN, CDR2 SYDVKM. The length of the CDR3 is 15 residues. V dropped 6 bases and J dropped 1 base, with 13 bases sitting between them.

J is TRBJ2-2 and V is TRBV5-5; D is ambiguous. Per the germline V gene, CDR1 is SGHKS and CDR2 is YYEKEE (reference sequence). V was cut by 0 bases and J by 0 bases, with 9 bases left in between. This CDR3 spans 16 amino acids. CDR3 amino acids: CASSLAVRANTGELFF. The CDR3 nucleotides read TGTGCCAGCAGCTTGGCCGTAAGGGCGAACACCGGGGAGCTGTTTTTT.

The CDR3 nucleotides are TGTGCCAGCAGCGTACGCGAGGGTTCACCCCTCCACTTT. Translating gives CASSVREGSPLHF. This chain uses TRBV9 with TRBJ1-6; D is undetermined. Trimming removed 1 base at V and 9 bases at J, with 8 bases between. CDR1 SGDLS and CDR2 YYNGEE come from the germline V gene. This CDR3 contains 13 residues.

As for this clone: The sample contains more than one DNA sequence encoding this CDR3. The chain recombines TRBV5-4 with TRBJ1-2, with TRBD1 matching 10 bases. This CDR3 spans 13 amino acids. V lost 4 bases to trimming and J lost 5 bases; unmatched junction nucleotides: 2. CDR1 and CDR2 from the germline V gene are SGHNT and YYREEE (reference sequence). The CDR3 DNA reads TGTGCCAGCAGCGCGGACAGGGGGTATGGCTACACCTTC. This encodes CASSADRGYGYTF.

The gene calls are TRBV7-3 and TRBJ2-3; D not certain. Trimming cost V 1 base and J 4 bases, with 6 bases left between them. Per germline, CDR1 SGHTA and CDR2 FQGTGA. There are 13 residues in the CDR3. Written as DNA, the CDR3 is TGTGCCAGCAGCTTAATGAAATCAGATACGCAGTATTTT. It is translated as CASSLMKSDTQYF.

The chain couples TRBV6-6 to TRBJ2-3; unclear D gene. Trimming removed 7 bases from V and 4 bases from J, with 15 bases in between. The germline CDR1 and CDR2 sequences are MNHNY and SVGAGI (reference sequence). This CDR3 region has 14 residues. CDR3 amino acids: CASMQVTLADTQYF. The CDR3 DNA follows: TGTGCCAGCATGCAAGTTACCCTAGCAGATACGCAGTATTTT.

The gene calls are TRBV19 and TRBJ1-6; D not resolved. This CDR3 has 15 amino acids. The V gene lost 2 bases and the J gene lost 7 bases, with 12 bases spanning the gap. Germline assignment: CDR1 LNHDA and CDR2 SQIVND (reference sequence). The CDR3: CASSIMPDANSPLHF. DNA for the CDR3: TGTGCCAGTAGTATAATGCCGGACGCCAATTCACCCCTCCACTTT.

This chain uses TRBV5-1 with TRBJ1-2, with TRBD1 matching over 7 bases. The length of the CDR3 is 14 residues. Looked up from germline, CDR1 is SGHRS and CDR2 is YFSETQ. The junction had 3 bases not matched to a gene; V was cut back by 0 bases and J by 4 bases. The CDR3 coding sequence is TGCGCCAGCAGCTTGGCAACAGGGGCCTATGGCTACACCTTC. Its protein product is CASSLATGAYGYTF.

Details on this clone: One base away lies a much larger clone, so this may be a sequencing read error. The CDR3 protein is CASSLEGTGELFF. The CDR3 DNA is TGTGCCAGCAGTTTAGAGGGAACCGGGGAGCTGTTTTTT. The J gene is TRBJ2-2, the V gene TRBV28, with TRBD2 as a possible D gene (5 bases). The germline V gene has CDR1 MDHEN and CDR2 SYDVKM. Trimming pared 2 bases from V and 5 bases from J, leaving 6 bases between. The CDR3 length is 13 residues.

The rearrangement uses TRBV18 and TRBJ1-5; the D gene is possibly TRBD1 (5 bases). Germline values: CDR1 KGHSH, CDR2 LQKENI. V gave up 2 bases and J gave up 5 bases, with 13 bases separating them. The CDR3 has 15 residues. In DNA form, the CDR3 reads TGTGCCAGCTCACCATCCCAGGGAACTTATCAGCCCCAGCATTTT. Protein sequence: CASSPSQGTYQPQHF.

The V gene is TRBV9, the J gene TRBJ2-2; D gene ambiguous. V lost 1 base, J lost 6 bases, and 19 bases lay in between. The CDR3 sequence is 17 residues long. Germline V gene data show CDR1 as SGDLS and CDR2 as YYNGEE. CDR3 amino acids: CASSVLPEPGFAGELFF. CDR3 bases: TGTGCCAGCAGCGTATTACCCGAGCCCGGATTCGCCGGGGAGCTGTTTTTT.

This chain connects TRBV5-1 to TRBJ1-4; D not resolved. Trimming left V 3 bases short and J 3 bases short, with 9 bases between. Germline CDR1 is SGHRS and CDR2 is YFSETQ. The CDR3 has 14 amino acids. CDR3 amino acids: CASSSRTANEKLFF. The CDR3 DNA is TGCGCCAGCAGCTCTAGAACAGCTAATGAAAAACTGTTTTTT.

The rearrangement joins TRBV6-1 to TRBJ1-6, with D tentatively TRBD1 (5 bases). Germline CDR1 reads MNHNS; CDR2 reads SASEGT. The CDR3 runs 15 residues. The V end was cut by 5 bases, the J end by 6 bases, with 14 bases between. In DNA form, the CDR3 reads TGTGCCAGCAGTTCCCGGGGGATTGGTAATTCACCCCTCCACTTT. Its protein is CASSSRGIGNSPLHF.